Shown below are 16 T cell receptor beta chains from a single sample sequenced in a study of T cell repertoires in cytomegalovirus infection. TCRdb re-called the reads with MiXCR, one entry per CDR3 protein. This table has about 360,000 distinct CDR3 sequences, 15% to 20% appearing once. The sample consisted of PBMCs. These receptors originate from a human donor in good health (CMV status not recorded). Some clones in this sample may be carry-over from other donors' samples.

This clonotype has just one count. The rearrangement links TRBV10-3 to TRBJ2-2, with a tentative D call TRBD1 (6 bases). CDR1 and CDR2 from the germline V gene are ENHRY and SYGVKD. Trimming pared 7 bases from V and 5 bases from J, leaving 20 bases between. The CDR3 covers 16 residues. CDR3 sequence (DNA): TGTGCCATCATGGGGACGCCACAGGGTAGTACCGGGGAGCTGTTTTTT. Translation: CAIMGTPQGSTGELFF.

This clonotype showed up just a few times. This chain uses TRBV19 with TRBJ2-3, with TRBD2 identical over 8 bases. The trim removed 5 bases at V and 0 bases at J, leaving 7 bases unmatched. Germline CDR1 reads LNHDA; CDR2 reads SQIVND (reference sequence). CDR3 length: 16 residues. The CDR3, as DNA: TGTGCCAGTAGTGACCGGGGGGGCTTTAGCACAGATACGCAGTATTTT. It translates to CASSDRGGFSTDTQYF.

V and J are TRBV23-1 and TRBJ2-7; 10 bases map to TRBD1. TRBV23-1 counts as an open reading frame of uncertain function. This CDR3 is built from 14 residues. With 8 bases clipped from V and 2 bases from J, the junction kept 6 bases outside the gene matches. For the CDR3, the DNA is TGCGCCAGCCTGGGACAGGGGTCAACCTACGAGCAGTACTTC. It encodes CASLGQGSTYEQYF.

This clonotype was counted at least ten times. The rearrangement joins TRBV18 to TRBJ1-4; tentatively, D is TRBD1 (6 bases). The germline V gene has CDR1 KGHSH and CDR2 LQKENI. The CDR3 runs 15 residues. V was trimmed by 0 bases and J by 5 bases, leaving 10 bases between them. CDR3 DNA sequence: TGTGCCAGCTCACCACCGGGGGCAAGGAATGAAAAACTGTTTTTT. This sequence encodes CASSPPGARNEKLFF.

There are many counts of this clonotype. V usage is TRBV14 and J usage is TRBJ2-6, with D perhaps TRBD1 or TRBD2 (6 bases each). The CDR3 spans 15 residues. CDR1 SGHDN and CDR2 FVKESK come from the germline V gene. Trimming took 4 bases from V and 4 from J, leaving 11 bases between them. The CDR3 DNA sequence: TGTGCCAGCAGCCCCTGGGGGGCAGGGGCCAACGTCCTGACTTTC. Amino acids: CASSPWGAGANVLTF.

This clonotype was seen a handful of times. The rearrangement joins TRBV19 to TRBJ2-3; D unresolved. This CDR3 has 15 amino acids. Germline V lookup: CDR1 LNHDA, CDR2 SQIVND (reference sequence). Trimming cost V 7 bases and J 0 bases, with 14 bases left between them. The CDR3 sequence: CASMSGSTSTDTQYF. For the CDR3, the DNA is TGTGCCAGTATGTCGGGTTCTACTAGCACAGATACGCAGTATTTT.

To note about this clonotype: Possible read error: a much larger clone is one base away. V gene TRBV7-2 combines with J gene TRBJ2-3; TRBD2 might be the D (5 bases). The CDR3 is made up of 14 amino acids. CDR1 and CDR2 (germline): SGHTA, FQGNSA. CDR3 bases: TGTGCCAGCACCGACGGACCGGGAACTGATACGCAGTGTTTT. Translation gives CASTDGPGTDTQCF.

This clonotype was observed at least ten times. The chain recombines TRBV7-2 with TRBJ1-2; weak D call: TRBD1 (6 bases). V shed 1 base and J shed 6 bases, with 15 bases lying between them. This CDR3 is built from 15 residues. The germline gives CDR1 SGHTA, CDR2 FQGNSA. This chain's CDR3 is CASSLVSGGDDGYTF. The CDR3 bases are TGTGCCAGCAGCTTAGTATCCGGGGGCGACGATGGCTACACCTTC.

This clonotype was seen ten or more times. The genes are TRBV7-2 and TRBJ2-1, with D possibly being TRBD1 (6 bases). The CDR3 length is 14 residues. Germline-derived CDR1 and CDR2 are SGHTA and FQGNSA. V was shortened by 3 bases and J by 8 bases, with 14 bases between the two germline ends. The CDR3 nucleotides are TGTGCCAGCAGCTTTCAGGGGCCTGGGGATGAGCAGTTCTTC. Protein sequence: CASSFQGPGDEQFF. The entire variable domain, with the rest obtained from reference TRBV7-2 and TRBJ2-1, is as follows: GAGVSQSPSNKVTEKGKDVELRCDPISGHTALYWYRQSLGQGLEFLIYFQGNSAPDKSGLPSDRFSAERTGGSVSTLTIQRTQQEDSAVYLCASSFQGPGDEQFFGPGTRLTVL.

This clonotype has more than one count but fewer than ten. The chain uses TRBV7-9 and TRBJ2-1; perhaps TRBD2 as D (6 bases). The CDR3 totals 15 residues. V gave up 0 bases and J gave up 2 bases, with 8 bases separating them. Germline V gene lookup returns CDR1 SEHNR and CDR2 FQNEAQ (reference sequence). CDR3 bases: TGTGCCAGCAGCTTAGCGGCGGGAACCTACAATGAGCAGTTCTTC. This codes for CASSLAAGTYNEQFF.

This clonotype was observed at least ten times. This chain connects TRBV6-1 to TRBJ2-1, with TRBD2 identical over 9 bases. CDR1 and CDR2 (germline): MNHNS, SASEGT. With V trimmed by 4 bases and J by 4 bases, 8 bases remained unmatched. The CDR3 is 16 amino acids. CDR3 bases: TGTGCCAGCAGTGGATTAGCGGGAGTGAGGTACAATGAGCAGTTCTTC. Its translation is CASSGLAGVRYNEQFF.

This clonotype turned up a few times. The chain links TRBV4-1 to TRBJ2-7; 9 nucleotides line up with TRBD2. Germline V lookup: CDR1 MGHRA, CDR2 YSYEKL. J lost 10 bases, V lost 1 base, and 17 bases had no gene match. The CDR3 spans 17 residues. The CDR3 spells CASSQAFVGLATLRQYF. The CDR3 DNA reads as TGCGCCAGCAGCCAAGCCTTCGTAGGACTAGCGACCCTGAGACAGTACTTC.

This clonotype was seen at least ten times. The chain uses TRBV6-1 and TRBJ1-5; TRBD1 might be the D (6 bases). Trimming stripped 5 bases from V and 6 bases from J, with 14 bases between. Germline assignment: CDR1 MNHNS and CDR2 SASEGT. The CDR3 sequence is 14 residues long. The CDR3 DNA reads TGTGCCAGCAGTTCCAGGGGTTTTGTTCAGCCCCAGCATTTT. Translated, it gives CASSSRGFVQPQHF.

This chain links TRBV6-1 with TRBJ2-5; 9 bases map to TRBD1. V gave up 10 bases and J gave up 4 bases; unmatched junction bases: 7. The CDR3 has 13 amino acids. Per the germline V gene, CDR1 is MNHNS and CDR2 is SASEGT. Here the CDR3 DNA reads TGTGCCACCAGGACAGGGGAGACAGAGACCCAGTACTTC. This encodes CATRTGETETQYF.

This clonotype was seen at least ten times. The genes are TRBV11-2 and TRBJ1-1; D perhaps matches TRBD1 (5 bases). Germline V gives CDR1 SGHAT, CDR2 FQNNGV. V lost 5 bases and J 6 bases, leaving 19 bases between the germline ends. The CDR3 covers 15 residues. This CDR3 reads CASSHSWALGAEAFF. CDR3 nucleotides: TGTGCCAGCAGCCACTCCTGGGCATTGGGGGCTGAAGCTTTCTTT. The full variable domain, rest sourced from reference TRBV11-2 and TRBJ1-1, is EAGVAQSPRYKIIEKRQSVAFWCNPISGHATLYWYQQILGQGPKLLIQFQNNGVVDDSQLPKDRFSAERLKGVDSTLKIQPAKLEDSAVYLCASSHSWALGAEAFFGQGTRLTVV.

This clonotype has more than one count but fewer than ten. CDR3 coding DNA: TGTGCCACCAGCAGGCTGCCTACAGGGGGCCCGAACTATGGCTACACCTTC. Translation gives CATSRLPTGGPNYGYTF. V gene TRBV15 combines with J gene TRBJ1-2; 9 bases line up with TRBD1. The germline CDR1 and CDR2 sequences are LNHNV and YYDKDF (reference sequence). This CDR3 contains 17 residues. V shed 3 bases and J 2 bases; nucleotides not matched to a gene: 10.